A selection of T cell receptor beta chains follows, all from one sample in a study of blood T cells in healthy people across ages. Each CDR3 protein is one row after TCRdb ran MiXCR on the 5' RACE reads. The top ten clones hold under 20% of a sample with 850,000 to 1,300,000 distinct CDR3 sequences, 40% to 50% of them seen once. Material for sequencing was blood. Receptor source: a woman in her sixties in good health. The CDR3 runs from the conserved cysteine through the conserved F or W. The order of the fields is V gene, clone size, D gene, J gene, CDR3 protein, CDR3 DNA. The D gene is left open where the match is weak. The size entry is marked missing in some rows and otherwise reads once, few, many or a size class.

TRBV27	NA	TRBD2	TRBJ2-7	CASSFRVGLAAYEQYF	TGTGCCAGCAGTTTTAGGGTGGGGCTAGCGGCCTACGAGCAGTACTTC
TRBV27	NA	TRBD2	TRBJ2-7	CASSSWTSGISYEQYF	TGTGCCAGCAGTTCCTGGACTAGCGGAATATCCTACGAGCAGTACTTC
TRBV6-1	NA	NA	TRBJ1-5	CASRTGVINNQPQDF	TGTGCCAGCAGGACCGGGGTGATTAACAATCAGCCCCAGGATTTT
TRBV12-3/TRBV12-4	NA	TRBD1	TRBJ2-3	CASSLDRISPDTQYF	TGTGCCAGCAGTCTGGACAGGATAAGCCCAGATACGCAGTATTTT
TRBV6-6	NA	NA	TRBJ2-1	CASREGNEQFF	TGTGCCAGCAGGGAGGGGAATGAGCAGTTCTTC
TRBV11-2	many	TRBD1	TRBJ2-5	CASSSWTGEETQYF	TGTGCCAGCAGCTCCTGGACAGGGGAAGAGACCCAGTACTTC
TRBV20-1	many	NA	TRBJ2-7	CSASKQSSYEQYF	TGCAGTGCTAGCAAACAGAGTTCCTACGAGCAGTACTTC
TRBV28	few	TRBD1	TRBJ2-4	CASSATGLENIQYF	TGTGCCAGCAGTGCGACAGGGTTGGAAAACATTCAGTACTTC
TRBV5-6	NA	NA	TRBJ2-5	CASSGIRGETQYF	TGTGCCAGCAGCGGAATCAGGGGAGAGACCCAGTACTTC
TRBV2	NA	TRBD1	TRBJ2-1	CASSEGQGSYNEQFF	TGTGCCAGCAGTGAAGGACAGGGCTCCTACAATGAGCAGTTCTTC
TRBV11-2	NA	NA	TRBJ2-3	CASSPLGHRERTDTQYF	TGTGCCAGCAGCCCCCTGGGGCACCGAGAGCGTACAGATACGCAGTATTTT
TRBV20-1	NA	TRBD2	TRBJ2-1	CSAEPGLAGKMTGQFF	TGCAGTGCTGAACCGGGACTAGCGGGAAAAATGACGGGACAGTTCTTC
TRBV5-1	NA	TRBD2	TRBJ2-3	CASSLALAGFTDTQYF	TGCGCCAGCAGCTTGGCGCTAGCGGGGTTCACAGATACGCAGTATTTT
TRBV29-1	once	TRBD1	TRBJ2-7	CSVVGGYNEQYF	TGCAGCGTTGTAGGGGGCTACAATGAGCAGTACTTC
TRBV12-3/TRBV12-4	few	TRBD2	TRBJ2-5	CASSLAVGLAGAETQYF	TGTGCCAGCAGTTTAGCTGTCGGACTAGCGGGAGCTGAGACCCAGTACTTC
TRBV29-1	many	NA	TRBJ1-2	CSASAPNSGYGYTF	TGCAGCGCCAGCGCCCCGAACTCGGGCTATGGCTACACCTTC
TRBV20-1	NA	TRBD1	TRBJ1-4	CSAHYDRGRGTEKLFF	TGCAGTGCTCACTACGACAGGGGAAGGGGAACTGAAAAACTGTTTTTT
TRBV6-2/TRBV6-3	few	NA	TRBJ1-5	CASKSGGFSNQPQHF	TGTGCCAGCAAGTCGGGGGGCTTTAGCAATCAGCCCCAGCATTTT
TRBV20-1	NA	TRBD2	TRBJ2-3	CSARDLAGGPESVPSTDTQYF	TGCAGTGCTAGAGATCTAGCGGGAGGCCCAGAGTCTGTACCTAGCACAGATACGCAGTATTTT
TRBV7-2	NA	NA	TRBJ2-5	CASSFGGDNEQYF	TGTGCCAGCAGCTTTGGGGGGGACAATGAGCAGTACTTC
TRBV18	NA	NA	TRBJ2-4	CASSRQVVAKNIQYF	TGTGCCAGCTCACGACAGGTGGTGGCCAAAAACATTCAGTACTTC
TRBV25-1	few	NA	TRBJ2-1	CASSNPPGLTGQFF	TGTGCCAGCAGCAACCCACCGGGCCTAACGGGGCAGTTCTTC
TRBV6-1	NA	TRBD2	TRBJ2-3	CASSDLSGGITDTQYF	TGTGCCAGCAGTGATTTAAGCGGGGGGATCACAGATACGCAGTATTTT
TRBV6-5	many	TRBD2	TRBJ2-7	CASRSRTRSDEQYF	TGTGCCAGCAGATCCCGGACTAGATCCGACGAGCAGTACTTC
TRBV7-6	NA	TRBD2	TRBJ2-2	CASSLRLAGGGVDTGELFF	TGTGCCAGCAGCTTAAGACTAGCGGGAGGGGGTGTTGACACCGGGGAGCTGTTTTTT
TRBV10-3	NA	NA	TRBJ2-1	CAISENDYNEQFF	TGTGCCATCAGTGAGAATGACTACAATGAGCAGTTCTTC